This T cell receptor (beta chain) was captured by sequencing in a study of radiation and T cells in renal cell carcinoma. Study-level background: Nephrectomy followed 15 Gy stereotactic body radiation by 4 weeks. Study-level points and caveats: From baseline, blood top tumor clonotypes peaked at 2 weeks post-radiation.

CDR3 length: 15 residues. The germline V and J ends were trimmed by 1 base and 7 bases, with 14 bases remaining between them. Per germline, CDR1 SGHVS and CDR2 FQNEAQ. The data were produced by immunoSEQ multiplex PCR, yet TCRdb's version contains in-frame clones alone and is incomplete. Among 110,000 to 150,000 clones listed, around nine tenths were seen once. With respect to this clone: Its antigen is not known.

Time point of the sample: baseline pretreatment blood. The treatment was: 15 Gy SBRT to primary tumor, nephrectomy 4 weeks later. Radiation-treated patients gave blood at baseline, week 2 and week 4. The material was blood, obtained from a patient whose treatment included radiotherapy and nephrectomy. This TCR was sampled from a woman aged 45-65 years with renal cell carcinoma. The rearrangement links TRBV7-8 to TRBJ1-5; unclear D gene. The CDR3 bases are TGTGCCAGCAGCTTAGATACGGGAGAAGGGCAGCCCCAGCATTTT. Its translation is CASSLDTGEGQPQHF.